The following is a T cell receptor (beta chain) sequence with its context. Its antigen is currently unknown. The junction does not match germline at one end; this may be a read error. These data belong to a study of cytomegalovirus exposure and HLA in healthy donors. Study-wide findings and caveats: Across HLA loci, a later analysis found differing TCR association rates, with DRB1 most and HLA-C fewest. Common viral pathogens seemed to be connected with several of the most significant clusters, according to a later analysis. A missense DCLRE1C variant was associated with V- and J-gene trimming of TCR beta chains in a later analysis, and an independent cohort replicated the association.

Both 60 Vbeta primers and 13 Jbeta primers went into the PCR. Here immunoSEQ multiplex PCR was the method, and the copy in TCRdb shows in-frame clones only, minus some. The sample includes roughly 93,000 clones, around four fifths of them seen just once. CDR3 length: 11 residues. Germline values: CDR1 MNHEY, CDR2 SVGAGI. The clonotype comes from a man aged 30 to 45 in good health and CMV-seronegative. The sample taken for sequencing was PBMCs. This chain links TRBV6-5 with TRBJ1-1; TRBD1 is a possible D gene (5 bases). The DNA of the CDR3 is TGTGCCAGCAGTCCCGGGGGGAGCACCGTCTTT. Its protein product is CASSPGGSTVF.